The rows below give T cell receptor beta chains drawn from one sample of a study of early T cells in non-severe SARS-CoV-2 infection. TCRdb used MiXCR to reprocess the 5' RACE reads, holding one entry per CDR3 protein. The sample holds fewer than 45,000 distinct CDR3 sequences; approximately 8.9% are singletons and the top ten take 9% to 15%. The sequenced sample consisted of whole blood. Source of these receptors: an adult who was a healthcare worker with PCR-confirmed SARS-CoV-2 infection or an uninfected control (not recorded which). CDR3s include the opening cysteine and the closing phenylalanine or tryptophan. Fields, in order: clone size, V gene, D gene, J gene, CDR3 protein, CDR3 DNA. A D gene is named only where the DNA matches it firmly. Clone sizes are given selectively: once, few, many, or a class where the clone is expanded.

many,TRBV3-1,.,TRBJ1-2,CASSRGSSRTPSYGYTF,TGTGCCAGCAGCCGCGGGAGTTCCAGAACCCCGTCCTATGGCTACACCTTC
few,TRBV7-9,TRBD2,TRBJ2-1,CASSPPSGGYNEQFF,TGTGCCAGCAGCCCCCCTAGCGGGGGCTACAATGAGCAGTTCTTC
many,TRBV19,.,TRBJ1-2,CASSIFNLKDGYTF,TGTGCCAGTAGTATATTTAACCTAAAGGACGGCTACACCTTC
few,TRBV7-6,.,TRBJ1-1,CASSTSTSSGFTEAFF,TGTGCCAGCAGCACGTCCACCTCTAGCGGTTTCACTGAAGCTTTCTTT
.,TRBV6-2/TRBV6-3,.,TRBJ1-5,CASSYSTITDLPQHF,TGTGCCAGCAGTTACTCGACCATTACCGATCTTCCCCAGCATTTT
.,TRBV5-5,.,TRBJ2-7,CASSFLRTVSYEQYF,TGTGCCAGCAGCTTCCTACGGACAGTCTCCTACGAGCAGTACTTC
many,TRBV7-8,.,TRBJ2-1,CATASPGSPYNEQFF,TGTGCCACCGCGAGTCCAGGGAGCCCCTACAATGAGCAGTTCTTC
many,TRBV20-1,TRBD1,TRBJ2-7,CSAPGQGHYEQYF,TGCAGTGCCCCGGGACAGGGACACTACGAGCAGTACTTC
many,TRBV29-1,.,TRBJ1-1,CSVEQGRAEAFF,TGCAGCGTTGAACAGGGAAGGGCAGAAGCTTTCTTT
many,TRBV21-1,.,TRBJ2-1,CARSGTGGNEQFF,TGTGCCAGATCCGGGACAGGGGGCAATGAGCAGTTCTTC
many,TRBV9,.,TRBJ2-1,CASSLPSTNEQFF,TGTGCCAGCAGCCTTCCATCTACGAATGAGCAGTTCTTC
many,TRBV11-2,.,TRBJ2-1,CASSLEGLEDRDGTF,TGTGCCAGCAGCTTAGAGGGCCTAGAAGACAGGGATGGGACTTTC
few,TRBV20-1,TRBD1,TRBJ1-4,CSARGARGLEKLFF,TGCAGTGCTAGAGGTGCCAGGGGGCTTGAAAAACTGTTTTTT
.,TRBV10-3,.,TRBJ2-5,CASDSGTQETQYF,TGTGCCAGCGATTCGGGGACCCAAGAGACCCAGTACTTC
many,TRBV18,.,TRBJ1-1,CASSPTEEAFF,TGTGCCAGCTCACCGACAGAGGAAGCTTTCTTT
many,TRBV10-2,.,TRBJ2-7,CASSLSYEQYF,TGCGCCAGCAGCCTCTCCTACGAGCAGTACTTC
once,TRBV29-1,.,TRBJ1-4,CSVWTGNEKLFF,TGCAGCGTGTGGACCGGTAATGAAAAACTGTTTTTT
many,TRBV7-9,.,TRBJ2-4,CASSRGGSGDIQYF,TGTGCCAGCAGCCGTGGGGGCAGCGGGGACATTCAGTACTTC
.,TRBV12-3/TRBV12-4,.,TRBJ2-1,CASSSPPGGAYNEQFF,TGTGCCAGCAGCTCCCCCCCCGGAGGGGCTTACAATGAGCAGTTCTTC
many,TRBV29-1,TRBD2,TRBJ2-2,CSGHVPGLAGGTNTGELFF,TGCAGCGGGCACGTCCCGGGACTAGCGGGGGGGACGAACACCGGGGAGCTGTTTTTT
.,TRBV2,.,TRBJ2-1,CASSDPGLPGEQFF,TGTGCCAGCAGTGACCCGGGACTCCCGGGTGAGCAGTTCTTC
many,TRBV4-1,.,TRBJ1-1,CASSQDKVRNSEAFF,TGCGCCAGCAGCCAAGATAAAGTCAGGAACTCTGAAGCTTTCTTT
many,TRBV6-4,TRBD2,TRBJ2-3,CASSDSAGGADTQYF,TGTGCCAGCAGTGACTCGGCGGGGGGGGCAGATACGCAGTATTTT
few,TRBV28,.,TRBJ2-7,CASTGFNEQYF,TGTGCCAGCACAGGGTTCAACGAGCAGTACTTC
few,TRBV11-2,TRBD1,TRBJ2-2,CASSFRFRTGLNTGELFF,TGTGCCAGCAGCTTTAGGTTCCGGACAGGGCTCAACACCGGGGAGCTGTTTTTT
many,TRBV20-1,.,TRBJ1-6,CSARRGNNSPLHF,TGCAGTGCTAGACGGGGGAATAATTCACCCCTCCACTTT
many,TRBV5-1,.,TRBJ2-7,CASSLQREQYF,TGCGCCAGCAGCTTGCAGCGGGAGCAGTACTTC
.,TRBV11-2,.,TRBJ2-1,CASSLGLDNEQFF,TGTGCCAGCAGCTTAGGACTAGACAATGAGCAGTTCTTC
many,TRBV9,TRBD2,TRBJ2-5,CASSVGASGGMEETQYF,TGTGCCAGCAGCGTAGGGGCTAGCGGGGGGATGGAAGAGACCCAGTACTTC
many,TRBV20-1,.,TRBJ1-6,CSALGRGAARNSPLHF,TGCAGTGCCCTAGGGAGGGGGGCGGCTCGTAATTCACCCCTCCACTTT
many,TRBV11-2,TRBD2,TRBJ2-3,CASSSGTRPTDTQYF,TGTGCCAGCAGCTCCGGGACTAGACCCACAGATACGCAGTATTTT
many,TRBV6-6,.,TRBJ1-2,CASSYAGVESIGYTF,TGTGCCAGCAGTTACGCGGGGGTAGAAAGTATCGGCTACACCTTC
many,TRBV6-6,.,TRBJ2-3,CASSWGTPPSTDTQYF,TGTGCCAGCAGCTGGGGGACACCTCCTAGCACAGATACGCAGTATTTT
medium-sized,TRBV29-1,.,TRBJ2-7,CSVVEGAEQYF,TGCAGCGTTGTAGAGGGAGCCGAGCAGTACTTC
.,TRBV6-1,.,TRBJ1-2,CASSRDGGYGYTF,TGTGCCAGCAGCAGGGATGGAGGCTATGGCTACACCTTC
few,TRBV19,TRBD2,TRBJ2-7,CASSNPRTSFLEQYF,TGTGCCAGTAGTAACCCCCGGACTAGCTTTCTCGAGCAGTACTTC
many,TRBV20-1,.,TRBJ1-5,CSAREGRGGQPQHF,TGCAGTGCTAGAGAGGGCAGGGGAGGTCAGCCCCAGCATTTT
few,TRBV27,.,TRBJ1-6,CASRQSDNSPLHF,TGTGCCAGCAGACAATCGGACAATTCACCCCTCCACTTT
few,TRBV7-9,.,TRBJ2-7,CASTRTAGAEQYF,TGTGCCAGCACCCGGACAGCCGGGGCCGAGCAGTACTTC
many,TRBV28,TRBD1,TRBJ1-6,CASSWTGTNSPLHF,TGTGCCAGCAGTTGGACAGGGACCAATTCACCCCTCCACTTT
many,TRBV25-1,.,TRBJ1-2,CASSVDGYGYTF,TGTGCCAGCAGTGTGGACGGCTATGGCTACACCTTC
few,TRBV9,TRBD1,TRBJ1-1,CASSRDRADTEAFF,TGTGCCAGCAGCAGGGACAGGGCCGACACTGAAGCTTTCTTT
.,TRBV5-4,.,TRBJ1-1,CASSLRSENTEAFF,TGTGCCAGCAGCTTGCGGTCAGAGAACACTGAAGCTTTCTTT
.,TRBV28,.,TRBJ1-3,CVSSLDRRRNTIYF,TGTGTCAGCAGCCTCGACAGAAGAAGAAACACCATATATTTT
many,TRBV12-3/TRBV12-4,.,TRBJ1-1,CASRQGVTSTEAFF,TGTGCCAGCAGACAGGGCGTGACGAGCACTGAAGCTTTCTTT
few,TRBV29-1,.,TRBJ2-2,CSVLPGGTGELFF,TGCAGCGTCCTGCCAGGGGGGACCGGGGAGCTGTTTTTT
many,TRBV7-2,.,TRBJ1-5,CASSLSGGYGQPQHF,TGTGCCAGCAGCCTCTCCGGGGGGTACGGTCAGCCCCAGCATTTT
few,TRBV7-8,.,TRBJ1-5,CASSLDSGLEPQHF,TGTGCCAGCAGCTTAGATTCGGGTTTAGAGCCCCAGCATTTT
many,TRBV9,TRBD1,TRBJ2-1,CASSPRDRGSRDEQFF,TGTGCCAGCAGCCCACGCGACAGGGGAAGTAGGGATGAGCAGTTCTTC
few,TRBV2,.,TRBJ1-6,CASSELSPENSPLHF,TGTGCCAGCAGTGAGTTGTCCCCGGAGAATTCACCCCTCCACTTT
many,TRBV7-2,.,TRBJ1-1,CASSQPGQNTEAFF,TGTGCCAGCAGCCAACCGGGACAAAACACTGAAGCTTTCTTT
.,TRBV6-5,.,TRBJ2-7,CASSYSGIDSYEQYF,TGTGCCAGCAGTTACTCCGGGATTGACTCCTACGAGCAGTACTTC
many,TRBV28,.,TRBJ1-1,CASRGGRNTEAFF,TGTGCCAGCAGGGGAGGCAGGAACACTGAAGCTTTCTTT
.,TRBV6-4,.,TRBJ2-1,CASSGPGGPEQFF,TGTGCCAGCAGTGGCCCAGGGGGGCCTGAGCAGTTCTTC
many,TRBV11-2,.,TRBJ1-3,CASSLRTASGNTIYF,TGTGCCAGCAGCTTAAGGACAGCCTCTGGAAACACCATATATTTT